These 2 T cell receptor beta chains originate from one sample sequenced in a study of T cells after yellow fever vaccination. TCRdb re-called the 5' RACE reads through MiXCR, storing one row per CDR3 protein. The sample includes more than 300,000 distinct CDR3 sequences, around 7.3% seen only once; the top ten take 15% to 20%. Sequenced material: PBMCs, taken approximately 47 days after the first yellow fever vaccination. These receptors all stem from a man aged 18 to 30 who received the YFV17D yellow fever vaccine.

This clonotype was observed at least ten times. The chain joins TRBV28 to TRBJ2-3; D call uncertain. This CDR3 is 15 amino acids long. CDR1 is MDHEN, CDR2 SYDVKM, per germline. V lost 1 base and J 4 bases, leaving 12 bases between the germline ends. The CDR3 DNA reads TGTGCCAGCAGTTTATTTCCAAATAGGGCAGATACGCAGTATTTT. Its protein is CASSLFPNRADTQYF.

In this sample, this clonotype turned up a few times. This chain uses TRBV5-1 with TRBJ2-5; 7 nucleotides agree with TRBD2. J gave up 2 bases and V 2 bases, and 3 bases lay outside the gene matches. This CDR3 comprises 14 residues. Germline V CDR1 and CDR2: SGHRS, YFSETQ. The CDR3 protein is CASSFRTRQETQYF. In DNA, the CDR3 is TGCGCCAGCAGCTTTCGGACTAGACAAGAGACCCAGTACTTC.